These 4 T cell receptor beta chains were all obtained from the same sample, sequenced in a study of control samples from healthy donors and cancer patients. Assay used: immunoSEQ multiplex PCR; TCRdb lists only in-frame clones, some missing. This sample has some 99,000 clones, with approximately 90% found just once. The sequencing input was blood. The origin of the receptors is a woman aged 45 to 65 in good health.

The genes are TRBV16 and TRBJ1-4; D call uncertain. Between the trimmed V and J ends, which lost 6 bases and 0 bases, there was a span of 8 bases. The germline gives CDR1 KGHSY, CDR2 FQNENV. This CDR3 contains 14 residues. The CDR3: CASSPLTTNEKLFF. The CDR3 region has the DNA TGTGCCAGCAGTCCTCTAACAACTAATGAAAAACTGTTTTTT.

CDR3 nucleotide sequence: TGTGCCAGCTCTCAAGGTGGGGTGACCACTGAAGCTTTCTTT. This sequence encodes CASSQGGVTTEAFF. The chain employs TRBV7-3 and TRBJ1-1; D not certain. Germline V gene sequence: CDR1 SGHTA, CDR2 FQGTGA. CDR3 length: 14 residues. Trimming took 8 bases from V and 4 from J, leaving 17 bases between them. The whole variable domain, filled in from reference TRBV7-3 and TRBJ1-1, reads GAGVSQTPSNKVTEKGKYVELRCDPISGHTALYWYRQSLGQGPEFLIYFQGTGAADDSGLPNDRFFAVRPEGSVSTLKIQRTERGDSAVYLCASSQGGVTTEAFFGQGTRLTVV.

This clone was observed a few times. The chain is built from TRBV30 and TRBJ2-6, with unresolved D. Trimming took 2 bases from V and 0 from J, leaving 8 bases between them. Germline loops: CDR1 GTSNPN, CDR2 SVGIG (reference sequence). CDR3 length: 15 amino acids. CDR3 nucleotides: TGTGCCTGGAGTCCACAAACCTCTGGGGCCAACGTCCTGACTTTC. As protein: CAWSPQTSGANVLTF.

Written as DNA, the CDR3 is TGCGCCAGCAGCTTGGTGGGGGGAATCGCAGATACGCAGTATTTT. It encodes CASSLVGGIADTQYF. The V call is TRBV5-1, the J call TRBJ2-3; perhaps TRBD2 as D (6 bases). The CDR3 has 15 residues. Looked up from germline, CDR1 is SGHRS and CDR2 is YFSETQ. Trimming left V 0 bases short and J 4 bases short, with 12 bases between.